Below, 3 T cell receptor beta chains from the same sample are listed, as sequenced in a study of OX40 agonist ivuxolimab in advanced cancers. Here immunoSEQ multiplex PCR was the method, and the copy in TCRdb shows in-frame clones only, minus some. Of 70,000 to 95,000 clones listed, 90% to 95% were seen once; the top ten hold around 3%. The source was CD4+ or CD8+ T cells sorted from blood, collected in a trial of the OX40 agonist ivuxolimab. The receptors were gathered from an adult with an advanced solid tumor such as melanoma, head and neck, liver or kidney cancer.

A single count supports this clone. The chain is built from TRBV4-3 and TRBJ1-1; D is undetermined. Germline CDR1 is LGHNA and CDR2 is YSLEER. This CDR3 contains 14 residues. Trimming removed 0 bases from V and 6 bases from J, with 11 bases in between. CDR3 sequence reads: CASSQDRGAPEAFF. Written as DNA, the CDR3 is TGCGCCAGCAGCCAAGATCGGGGTGCTCCTGAAGCTTTCTTT.

The V call is TRBV27, the J call TRBJ1-2; TRBD1 matches at 7 bases. CDR3 length equals 14 residues. V trimming: 4 bases; J trimming: 5 bases; junction bases outside the gene matches: 7. CDR1 and CDR2 from the germline V gene are MNHEY and SMNVEV (reference sequence). The CDR3 region is CASSSRGGGYGYTF. The CDR3 DNA sequence: TGTGCCAGCAGTTCCAGGGGGGGCGGTTATGGCTACACCTTC.

The V gene is TRBV5-6, the J gene TRBJ1-2; unclear D gene. Trimming stripped 1 base from V and 6 bases from J, with 13 bases between. Germline V gene sequence: CDR1 SGHDT, CDR2 YYEEEE. This CDR3 has 14 amino acids. This chain's CDR3 is CASSLLSAADGYTF. CDR3 DNA: TGTGCCAGCAGCTTGTTGTCGGCAGCCGATGGCTACACCTTC.